These T cell receptor beta chains were read from a single sample in a study of blood T cell repertoires in COVID-19. Repertoires were generated with immunoSEQ multiplex PCR, while TCRdb's copy carries only in-frame clones and drops some. The data contain 110,000 or so clones, 70% to 90% of them singletons. The sample was peripheral blood. The receptors come from a woman in her 70s who had recovered from COVID-19. Each CDR3 is given with its conserved first and last residue. The D gene is left open where the match is weak. The size field is filled for only some rows; it gives once, few, many or a size class.

D,V,size,J,CDR3,DNA
.,TRBV19,.,TRBJ2-1,CASSMPQRYNEQFF,TGTGCCAGTAGTATGCCCCAGCGTTACAATGAGCAGTTCTTC
.,TRBV10-2,once,TRBJ2-7,CASSPIGARYEQYF,TGCGCCAGCAGTCCGATTGGGGCCCGCTACGAGCAGTACTTC
TRBD2,TRBV20-1,.,TRBJ2-1,CSASSGDNEQFF,TGCAGTGCTAGTAGCGGGGACAATGAGCAGTTCTTC
.,TRBV7-6,once,TRBJ2-3,CASSLAPRIGDTQYF,TGTGCCAGCAGCTTAGCGCCCCGTATCGGAGATACGCAGTATTTT
.,TRBV30,.,TRBJ2-7,CAWSVGQFYEQYF,TGTGCCTGGAGTGTTGGACAGTTCTACGAGCAGTACTTC
TRBD1,TRBV19,.,TRBJ2-2,CASVRQGANTGELFF,TGTGCCAGTGTTCGACAGGGAGCGAACACCGGGGAGCTGTTTTTT
.,TRBV2,.,TRBJ2-4,CASSDVASGAKNIQYF,TGTGCCAGCAGTGACGTGGCATCGGGAGCCAAAAACATTCAGTACTTC
TRBD2,TRBV18,.,TRBJ2-5,CASSPARGVQETQYF,TGTGCCAGCTCACCGGCACGGGGGGTGCAAGAGACCCAGTACTTC
TRBD2,TRBV4-3,.,TRBJ2-3,CASSQSGSGGAFDTQYF,TGCGCCAGCAGCCAAAGCGGGAGCGGGGGGGCCTTTGATACGCAGTATTTT
TRBD1,TRBV6-6,.,TRBJ2-7,CASSGQGGEQYF,TGTGCCAGCAGTGGACAGGGGGGGGAGCAGTACTTC
.,TRBV28,.,TRBJ2-5,CASWSATETQYF,TGTGCCAGCTGGAGCGCTACAGAGACCCAGTACTTC
TRBD2,TRBV30,once,TRBJ2-7,CAWSARRLAFYF,TGTGCCTGGAGTGCGCGCCGACTAGCGTTCTACTTC
.,TRBV4-3,.,TRBJ2-5,CASSQALQETQYF,TGCGCCAGCAGCCAAGCCCTACAAGAGACCCAGTACTTC
TRBD1,TRBV7-2,.,TRBJ2-4,CASSLQGALNIQYF,TGTGCCAGCAGCTTACAGGGGGCCCTAAACATTCAGTACTTC
.,TRBV2,few,TRBJ1-3,CASTVGFLSGNTIYF,TGTGCCAGCACCGTCGGGTTCCTCTCTGGAAACACCATATATTTT
.,TRBV5-1,.,TRBJ2-7,CASSDAKGGTWYF,TGCGCCAGCAGCGATGCAAAAGGGGGTACCTGGTACTTC
.,TRBV28,.,TRBJ2-7,CASSPLTRDWRSCEQYF,TGTGCCAGCAGTCCATTAACCCGGGACTGGCGTTCGTGCGAGCAGTACTTC
.,TRBV2,.,TRBJ2-2,CASRHRLADTGELFF,TGTGCCAGCAGGCACAGGTTGGCGGACACCGGGGAGCTGTTTTTT
.,TRBV7-2,.,TRBJ1-1,CATAPWEGLFGTEAFF,TGTGCCACGGCACCCTGGGAGGGGCTTTTTGGCACTGAAGCTTTCTTT
.,TRBV9,.,TRBJ2-7,CASSVSPFRGPSYEQYF,TGTGCCAGCAGCGTCTCCCCATTCAGGGGACCCTCCTACGAGCAGTACTTC
.,TRBV28,.,TRBJ1-5,CASSSSTGAGQQPQHF,.
.,TRBV28,.,TRBJ1-1,CASSVPRDHHTEAFF,TGTGCCAGCAGTGTTCCGCGGGACCACCACACTGAAGCTTTCTTT
.,TRBV7-2,.,TRBJ1-5,CASSLAQGLNQPQHF,TGTGCCAGCAGCTTAGCCCAGGGCCTCAATCAGCCCCAGCATTTT
.,TRBV20-1,.,TRBJ2-1,CSARDRSLAFF,TGCAGTGCTAGAGATCGGAGCCTGGCTTTCTTC
.,TRBV4-1,.,TRBJ1-2,CASSQHITGRGYYGYTF,TGCGCCAGCAGCCAACATATAACAGGGAGAGGTTACTATGGCTACACCTTC
.,TRBV5-4,.,TRBJ1-2,CASEPLGGNYGYTF,TGTGCCAGCGAGCCCCTAGGGGGTAACTATGGCTACACCTTC